These 23 T cell receptor beta chains share one sample of origin, sequenced in a study of blood T cells in healthy people across ages. A second 7 to 11 cycle PCR used barcoded and J-beta primers. TCRdb independently ran MiXCR on the 5' RACE reads; one entry per CDR3 protein. The table has hundreds of thousands of distinct CDR3 sequences, roughly half seen once; the top ten hold 13%. Sequencing was performed on blood. These receptor sequences come from a woman of 80 years or more in good health.

The rearrangement links TRBV11-2 to TRBJ2-1, with D perhaps TRBD1 or TRBD2 (5 bases each). CDR1 is SGHAT and CDR2 is FQNNGV in the germline V gene. V was shortened by 5 bases and J by 0 bases, with 14 bases between the two germline ends. This CDR3 region has 16 residues. The CDR3 spells CASSLVWGSSYNEQFF. Written as DNA, the CDR3 is TGTGCCAGCAGCCTCGTTTGGGGGAGCTCCTACAATGAGCAGTTCTTC.

Points on this clonotype: A much larger clone sits a single nucleotide away, making a read error possible. CDR3: CSASRRPLTYNEQYF. For the CDR3, the DNA is TGCAGTGCTAGTCGCCGGCCCCTTACCTACAATGAGCAGTACTTC. The genes are TRBV20-1 and TRBJ2-7; no firm D call. Germline V gene lookup returns CDR1 DFQATT and CDR2 SNEGSKA (reference sequence). V was cut by 3 bases and J by 7 bases, with 22 bases left in between. CDR3 length: 15 amino acids.

CDR3 amino acids: CASSGWRKTNVLDEQFF. As DNA, the CDR3 is TGTGCCAGCAGCGGATGGCGGAAAACTAACGTGCTCGATGAGCAGTTCTTC. The chain joins TRBV7-3 to TRBJ2-1; D ambiguous. V was clipped by 5 bases and J by 8 bases, with 25 bases between them. Germline CDR1 reads SGHTA; CDR2 reads FQGTGA. The CDR3 has 17 residues.

This clonotype was counted at least ten times. J is TRBJ2-1 and V is TRBV3-1; 10 bases map to TRBD2. This CDR3 region has 16 residues. CDR1 is LGHDT, CDR2 YNNKEL, per germline (reference sequence). V was clipped by 0 bases and J by 8 bases; unmatched bases: 7. The DNA of the CDR3 is TGTGCCAGCAGCCAAGATTCTCCAGCGGGGGGGCATGAGCAGTTCTTC. Encoded protein: CASSQDSPAGGHEQFF.

For this clonotype: This may be a read error: a much more frequent sequence differs by one nucleotide. CDR3 protein: CASSPGTRNEQFF. CDR3 sequence (DNA): TGTGCCAGCAGCCCCGGGACACGCAATGAGCAGTTCTTC. The chain couples TRBV7-7 to TRBJ2-1; D may be TRBD1 (6 bases). Trimming shortened V by 5 bases and J by 6 bases, and 11 bases separated the two germline ends. Per the germline V gene, CDR1 is SSHAT and CDR2 is FNYEAQ (reference sequence). CDR3 size: 13 residues.

The chain couples TRBV15 to TRBJ2-5, with unresolved D. V shed 5 bases and J shed 5 bases, with 12 bases lying between them. Germline CDR1 and CDR2: LNHNV and YYDKDF (reference sequence). This CDR3 has 13 amino acids. The CDR3 nucleotides read TGTGCCACCAGCCGCCAAGTGAGTGAGACCCAGTACTTC. This encodes CATSRQVSETQYF.

In its sample, this clonotype was seen a few times. The V and J genes are TRBV28 and TRBJ1-2, with D tentatively TRBD1 (6 bases). This CDR3 is 15 amino acids long. V was shortened by 5 bases and J by 5 bases, with 18 bases between the two germline ends. Germline V gives CDR1 MDHEN, CDR2 SYDVKM. In DNA, the CDR3 is TGTGCCAGCAGTCCTCCGGGGGGCAGGAAATATGGCTACACCTTC. As protein: CASSPPGGRKYGYTF.

The gene calls are TRBV24-1 and TRBJ2-3, with 14 bases matching TRBD2. Germline lookup yields CDR1 KGHDR and CDR2 SFDVKD. The CDR3 extends over 19 amino acids. The ends lost 5 bases at V and 0 bases at J; junction bases unmatched: 9. CDR3 bases: TGTGCCACCAGTGTTGTGGGGACTAGCGGGGGACCTAGCACAGATACGCAGTATTTT. Translation gives CATSVVGTSGGPSTDTQYF.

This clonotype was seen ten or more times. The chain couples TRBV20-1 to TRBJ2-3; D is perhaps TRBD1 or TRBD2 (5 bases each). Germline assignment: CDR1 DFQATT and CDR2 SNEGSKA (reference sequence). The CDR3 consists of 12 residues. V lost 4 bases and J 5 bases, leaving 10 bases between the germline ends. CDR3 nucleotide sequence: TGCAGTGCTACAGGGACCGGAGATACGCAGTATTTT. It yields the protein CSATGTGDTQYF.

About this clonotype itself: A read error is possible here, since a much larger clone lies one base away. This chain joins TRBV7-8 and TRBJ2-1; weak D call: TRBD1 (5 bases). CDR3 length: 17 residues. Trimming took off 1 base at V and 8 bases at J, with 21 bases between the two ends. Germline V lookup: CDR1 SGHVS, CDR2 FQNEAQ. CDR3 protein: CASSLGGAPSMHYEQFF. Written as DNA, the CDR3 is TGTGCCAGCAGCTTAGGGGGCGCCCCGTCCATGCACTATGAGCAGTTCTTC.

This clonotype occurred once. V and J are TRBV27 and TRBJ1-2; no reliable D call. Germline V gene sequence: CDR1 MNHEY, CDR2 SMNVEV (reference sequence). V lost 3 bases and J 2 bases, leaving 7 bases between the germline ends. The CDR3 sequence is 13 residues long. CDR3 DNA sequence: TGTGCCAGCAGTTTCAACAAAAACTATGGCTACACCTTC. Amino acids: CASSFNKNYGYTF.

The table lists this clonotype with many counts. J is TRBJ2-5 and V is TRBV25-1, with 10 bases aligning to TRBD2. CDR3 length: 16 amino acids. With V trimmed by 5 bases and J by 6 bases, 12 bases remained unmatched. Germline assignment: CDR1 MGHDK and CDR2 SYGVNS. DNA of the CDR3: TGTGCCAGCAGTACCCCAGGAGCGGGAGGGCCAAAGACCCAGTACTTC. Protein: CASSTPGAGGPKTQYF. The whole variable domain, remainder taken from reference TRBV25-1 and TRBJ2-5, is EADIYQTPRYLVIGTGKKITLECSQTMGHDKMYWYQQDPGMELHLIHYSYGVNSTEKGDLSSESTVSRIRTEHFPLTLESARPSHTSQYLCASSTPGAGGPKTQYFGPGTRLLVL.

V is TRBV5-1 and J is TRBJ2-3; D remains ambiguous. The CDR3 totals 14 residues. V gave up 1 base and J gave up 4 bases, with 10 bases separating them. Germline assignment: CDR1 SGHRS and CDR2 YFSETQ. The CDR3: CASSLCGRADTQYF. The CDR3, as DNA: TGCGCCAGCAGCTTGTGCGGAAGGGCAGATACGCAGTATTTT.

The CDR3, as DNA: TGTGCCAGCAGCCCTAATCGGGGGTTAGATACGCAGTATTTT. It codes for CASSPNRGLDTQYF. The chain is built from TRBV28 and TRBJ2-3; tentative D call: TRBD2 (6 bases). Trimming shortened V by 6 bases and J by 5 bases, and 15 bases separated the two germline ends. The germline V gene has CDR1 MDHEN and CDR2 SYDVKM. The CDR3 runs to 14 residues. Variable domain in full (rest from reference TRBV28 and TRBJ2-3): DVKVTQSSRYLVKRTGEKVFLECVQDMDHENMFWYRQDPGLGLRLIYFSYDVKMKEKGDIPEGYSVSREKKERFSLILESASTNQTSMYLCASSPNRGLDTQYFGPGTRLTVL.

This sequence joins TRBV7-2 and TRBJ1-2; D is uncertain. CDR1 is SGHTA, CDR2 FQGNSA, per germline. This CDR3 has 12 amino acids. V lost 1 base and J lost 7, with 7 bases in between. The chain's CDR3 is CASSLDVGGYTF. In DNA, the CDR3 is TGTGCCAGCAGCTTAGACGTGGGTGGCTACACCTTC.

This clonotype showed up many times. The V gene is TRBV7-9, the J gene TRBJ2-5; TRBD1 is a possible D gene (6 bases). Trimming pared 2 bases from V and 0 bases from J, leaving 7 bases between. The CDR3 runs 14 residues. Looked up from germline, CDR1 is SEHNR and CDR2 is FQNEAQ (reference sequence). CDR3 DNA sequence: TGTGCCAGCAGCTTAAGACAGGACCAAGAGACCCAGTACTTC. Protein sequence: CASSLRQDQETQYF.

In its sample, this clonotype was seen a few times. The chain uses TRBV10-2 and TRBJ2-7; the D is unclear. Germline-derived CDR1 and CDR2 are WSHSY and SAAADI. The length of the CDR3 is 14 residues. Trimming took off 4 bases at V and 0 bases at J, with 10 bases between the two ends. The CDR3 nucleotides are TGCGCCAGCAGTGTGGGTCTTTTCTCCTACGAGCAGTACTTC. Translated: CASSVGLFSYEQYF.

This clonotype came up many times. This chain links TRBV3-1 with TRBJ2-5, with TRBD1 matching over 10 bases. The V and J ends lost 4 bases and 2 bases, in that order; junction bases with no gene match: 4. Looked up from germline, CDR1 is LGHDT and CDR2 is YNNKEL (reference sequence). CDR3 length equals 15 residues. The CDR3 protein is CASSLPGQGQETQYF. DNA of the CDR3: TGTGCCAGCAGCCTGCCGGGACAGGGGCAAGAGACCCAGTACTTC.

This sequence joins TRBV4-2 and TRBJ2-5; D gene uncertain. The tail of the sequence fits TRBJ2-7 better, so the J call may be wrong. This CDR3 is 12 amino acids long. CDR1 is LGHNA, CDR2 YNFKEQ, per germline. The DNA for the CDR3 is TGTGCCAGCAGCCAAGATGCGGACGAGCAGTACTTC. Protein product: CASSQDADEQYF.

This rearrangement joins TRBV4-2 to TRBJ2-1; TRBD2 aligns across 10 bases. Germline loops: CDR1 LGHNA, CDR2 YNFKEQ. Trimming removed 2 bases from V and 4 bases from J; junction bases left unmatched: 2. The CDR3 contains 15 residues. As DNA, the CDR3 is TGTGCCAGCAGCCAACTACTAGCGGGGTACAATGAGCAGTTCTTC. It encodes CASSQLLAGYNEQFF.

At least ten counts were recorded for this clonotype. The chain joins TRBV7-2 to TRBJ2-7, with a possible D match to TRBD1 (5 bases). This CDR3 is built from 12 residues. Germline assignment: CDR1 SGHTA and CDR2 FQGNSA. The V gene lost 3 bases and the J gene lost 6 bases, with 9 bases spanning the gap. In nucleotides, the CDR3 is TGTGCCAGCAGCTTCAGGGATGGCGAGCAGTACTTC. Translating gives CASSFRDGEQYF.

This clonotype was detected many times. The genes are TRBV15 and TRBJ2-1; D unclear. Trimming shortened V by 0 bases and J by 7 bases, and 13 bases separated the two germline ends. This CDR3 contains 15 residues. Germline V gene sequence: CDR1 LNHNV, CDR2 YYDKDF (reference sequence). CDR3 amino acids: CATSRDHNLQNEQFF. CDR3 coding DNA: TGTGCCACCAGCAGAGATCATAACTTGCAGAATGAGCAGTTCTTC.

At least ten counts were recorded for this clonotype. The genes are TRBV29-1 and TRBJ2-3, with D perhaps TRBD1 (5 bases). The CDR3 sequence is 16 residues long. Trimming took 3 bases from V and 2 from J, leaving 18 bases between them. CDR1 and CDR2 from the germline V gene are SQVTM and ANQGSEA. For the CDR3, the DNA is TGCAGCGTTGAGTTGTTCTTGGGGCTCCTCACAGATACGCAGTATTTT. It specifies CSVELFLGLLTDTQYF.